This entry describes one TCR beta chain. Germline V lookup: CDR1 LNHNV, CDR2 YYDKDF (reference sequence). V was clipped by 0 bases and J by 4 bases, with 6 bases between them. This CDR3 has 13 residues. The data were taken from a study of CD8 T cells in Susac syndrome. As for the study in general: Patients with Susac syndrome were therapy-naive, taking corticosteroids, with some also receiving intravenous immunoglobulin, or taking intravenous immunoglobulin alone at the time their blood was drawn.

Reverse transcription used roughly 0.45 to 1 ug RNA and random hexamers. In TCRdb, the immunoSEQ multiplex PCR reads were re-called with MiXCR into one record per CDR3 protein. The sample lists about 140,000 distinct CDR3 sequences; approximately 95% were seen once. The CD8+ and CD4+ T cells were negatively isolated, with the TEMRA cells enriched by FACS. This rearrangement joins TRBV15 to TRBJ1-2; D remains ambiguous. This clonotype was obtained from a human donor with Susac syndrome. The source material was CD4+ T cells from PBMCs. CDR3: CATSREGSYGYTF. The CDR3 DNA reads TGTGCCACCAGCAGAGAGGGCAGCTATGGCTACACCTTC. The full variable domain, rest sourced from reference TRBV15 and TRBJ1-2, is DAMVIQNPRYQVTQFGKPVTLSCSQTLNHNVMYWYQQKSSQAPKLLFHYYDKDFNNEADTPDNFQSRRPNTSFCFLDIRSPGLGDTAMYLCATSREGSYGYTFGSGTRLTVV.